The rows below give T cell receptor beta chains drawn from one sample of a study of CD8 T cells in ankylosing spondylitis. TCRdb redid the calling of the 5' RACE reads with MiXCR, one entry per CDR3 protein. Counted here are roughly 150,000 distinct CDR3 sequences, around 6.6% occurring once; the ten biggest clones make up roughly an eighth. The sample consisted of blood, either unsorted or a sorted T cell fraction (not recorded which). Receptors were obtained from a female donor with ankylosing spondylitis or in good health (not recorded which). Both conserved end residues are part of each CDR3. A D gene is named only where the DNA matches it firmly. Size is stated for part of the rows, as once, few or many counts, or as a class when the clone is expanded.

V	size	D	J	DNA	CDR3
TRBV5-4	many	TRBD2	TRBJ2-5	TGTGCCAGCAGCTTGGGAGCTAGCGGGGTTCAAGAGACCCAGTACTTC	CASSLGASGVQETQYF
TRBV21-1	many	.	TRBJ2-2	TGTGCCAGCAGTCCCGGCGGCGAGAACACCGGGGAGCTGTTTTTT	CASSPGGENTGELFF
TRBV30	many	TRBD1	TRBJ1-2	TGTGCCTGGAGATCTACAGGGGGTTCATGGGGCTACACCTTC	CAWRSTGGSWGYTF
TRBV12-3/TRBV12-4	many	.	TRBJ1-2	TGTGCCAGCAGTACGGCCGCTAACTATGGCTACACCTTC	CASSTAANYGYTF
TRBV5-1	many	.	TRBJ2-7	TGCGCCAGCAGCTTGGTAGTTCTCGGGGCCGGGCTCTACGAGCAGTACTTC	CASSLVVLGAGLYEQYF
TRBV5-1	many	.	TRBJ2-1	TGCGCCAGCAGCTTGGCCGGGCAGCAGTCCTACAATGAGCAGTTCTTC	CASSLAGQQSYNEQFF
TRBV28	many	TRBD1	TRBJ1-3	TGTGCCAGCAGCCGGGACAGTGGGGGAGCCACCATATATTTT	CASSRDSGGATIYF
TRBV7-9	.	TRBD1	TRBJ1-6	TGTGCCAGCAGCGAGAGGGACAGCGTCCTACTCCTCCACTTT	CASSERDSVLLLHF
TRBV20-1	many	.	TRBJ2-1	TGCAGTGCTAGAGATTCCATCTTACGAAACAATGAGCAGTTCTTC	CSARDSILRNNEQFF
TRBV12-3/TRBV12-4	many	.	TRBJ2-3	TGTGCCAGCAGTTGGGCAGGGAGAGATACGCAGTATTTT	CASSWAGRDTQYF
TRBV3-1	many	TRBD2	TRBJ2-5	TGTGCCAGCAGGAGATGGGAGGGAGAGACCCAGTACTTC	CASRRWEGETQYF
TRBV10-3	many	TRBD1	TRBJ1-1	TGTGCCATCAGTGCGGGACAGGGACACACTGAAGCTTTCTTT	CAISAGQGHTEAFF
TRBV7-2	.	.	TRBJ1-1	TGTGCCAGCCTGGGGGGGCCCCGGAACACTGAAGCTTTCTTT	CASLGGPRNTEAFF
TRBV13	many	TRBD1	TRBJ1-4	TGTGCCAGCAGCTCAGGGACAGGCCTTCGGTCTAATGAAAAACTGTTTTTT	CASSSGTGLRSNEKLFF
TRBV5-1	many	.	TRBJ2-2	TGCGCCAGCAGCTTATATGCAGGACGAACGGGGACCGGGGAGCTGTTTTTT	CASSLYAGRTGTGELFF
TRBV24-1	many	.	TRBJ2-1	TGTGCCACCAGTGATGCGGGACAGTTGGTTAACAATGAGCAGTTCTTC	CATSDAGQLVNNEQFF
TRBV12-3/TRBV12-4	many	TRBD1	TRBJ1-4	TGTGCCAGCAGTTTATCGACAGGGCCAACTAATGAAAAACTGTTTTTT	CASSLSTGPTNEKLFF
TRBV30	many	TRBD1	TRBJ1-2	TGTGCCTGGATTATCAGGGGGCCCTTATATGGCTACACCTTC	CAWIIRGPLYGYTF
TRBV7-2	many	.	TRBJ1-3	TGTGCCAGCAGCTTAGTTCCAAACTCTGGAAACACCATATATTTT	CASSLVPNSGNTIYF
TRBV12-3/TRBV12-4	many	.	TRBJ2-3	TGTGCCAGCAGTCCTGGACAAGTCACAGATACGCAGTATTTT	CASSPGQVTDTQYF
TRBV7-2	many	TRBD1	TRBJ1-1	TGTGCCAGCAGCTCCTTAATGACAGGGAGCACTGAAGCTTTCTTT	CASSSLMTGSTEAFF
TRBV7-2	many	.	TRBJ1-5	TGTGCCAGCAGCTTTGGACCGCTTAATCAGCCCCAGCATTTT	CASSFGPLNQPQHF
TRBV5-1	.	.	TRBJ1-1	TGCGCCAGCAGCTTGGCAGGGAGGGACACTGAAGCTTTCTTT	CASSLAGRDTEAFF
TRBV3-1	many	TRBD1	TRBJ2-7	TGTGCCAGCAGGCGTACAGGGGGAGGCGAGCAGTACTTC	CASRRTGGGEQYF
TRBV5-1	many	.	TRBJ2-7	TGCGCCAGCAACCCTCCGGATTTCTCCTACGAGCAGTACTTC	CASNPPDFSYEQYF
TRBV7-3	many	.	TRBJ1-1	TGTGCCAGCAGCTTAACGGGAGGGGGAAGGAACACTGAAGCTTTCTTT	CASSLTGGGRNTEAFF
TRBV29-1	many	TRBD2	TRBJ2-3	TGCAGCGTTGAAGACCTCGGCGGGGGGGCTCCAGATACGCAGTATTTT	CSVEDLGGGAPDTQYF
TRBV12-3/TRBV12-4	many	.	TRBJ1-2	TGTGCCAGCTGGGGTGAGTTCCCCAACTATGGCTACACCTTC	CASWGEFPNYGYTF
TRBV7-9	many	.	TRBJ2-7	TGTGCCAGCAGCTCCGGTCGGACGTATTACTTC	CASSSGRTYYF
TRBV27	many	TRBD2	TRBJ2-2	TGTGCCAGCAGTCCTAGCGGGGGACCCGGGGAGCTGTTTTTT	CASSPSGGPGELFF
TRBV4-2	many	.	TRBJ1-2	TGTGCCAGCAGCCAAGAGGGGGGGGATGGCTACACCTTC	CASSQEGGDGYTF
TRBV7-9	few	.	TRBJ2-7	TGTGCCAGCAGCTTAGGTGGCAGGGGTTTATCGTACGAGCAGTACTTC	CASSLGGRGLSYEQYF
TRBV5-1	many	.	TRBJ2-1	TGCGCCAGCAGCTTGGCTACAGAGTACAATGAGCAGTTCTTC	CASSLATEYNEQFF
TRBV18	.	.	TRBJ2-3	TGTGCCAGCTCACCACCGGTTCAGGGCACAGATACGCAGTATTTT	CASSPPVQGTDTQYF
TRBV6-1	many	TRBD1	TRBJ2-4	TGTGCCAGCAGACGGACAGGACTAGCCAAAAACATTCAGTACTTC	CASRRTGLAKNIQYF
TRBV7-2	many	TRBD1	TRBJ2-7	TGTGCCAGCAGCAGACAGGGGGCTGGACACGAGCAGTACTTC	CASSRQGAGHEQYF
TRBV5-6	many	TRBD1	TRBJ1-2	TGTGCCAGCAGCTTTATGACAGGGGTGGAAGGCTACACCTTC	CASSFMTGVEGYTF
TRBV20-1	many	.	TRBJ2-1	TGCAGTGCTAGGTGGGGCAACTTTTACAATGAGCAGTTCTTC	CSARWGNFYNEQFF
TRBV20-1	many	.	TRBJ1-2	TGCAGTGCAGTCGAGGCGGTTGGGGTTGCGTACACCTTC	CSAVEAVGVAYTF
TRBV6-1	.	.	TRBJ2-2	TGTGCCAGCAGCCTTCCGCGAGGGGCGGTGGGGGAGCTGTTTTTT	CASSLPRGAVGELFF
TRBV29-1	many	.	TRBJ1-2	TGCAGCGTTGAAGACTTCTCAGCTAACTATGGCTACACCTTC	CSVEDFSANYGYTF
TRBV7-3	many	TRBD1	TRBJ1-1	TGTGCCAGCAGCTCAACAGGGGGGGCCACTGAAGCTTTCTTT	CASSSTGGATEAFF
TRBV12-3/TRBV12-4	many	.	TRBJ2-1	TGTGCCAGCAGGATCCCATTGGGGGATGAGCAGTTCTTC	CASRIPLGDEQFF
TRBV10-3	many	.	TRBJ1-1	TGTGCCATCAGTGAGTCGAGGCATGGGGGTTGGAACACTGAAGCTTTCTTT	CAISESRHGGWNTEAFF
TRBV12-3/TRBV12-4	many	.	TRBJ2-5	TGTGCCAGCAGTCGGACAGAAGAGACCCAGTACTTC	CASSRTEETQYF
TRBV6-1	many	TRBD1	TRBJ2-1	TGTGCCAGCAGAGGGACAGGGGAGGATCGGGGCTCCTACAATGAGCAGTTCTTC	CASRGTGEDRGSYNEQFF
TRBV20-1	.	.	TRBJ2-1	TGCAGTGCTAGTTCTTGGGGCGGGGACCCAGGTGAGCAGTTCTTC	CSASSWGGDPGEQFF
TRBV6-1	many	TRBD2	TRBJ2-1	TGTGCCAGCAGATTGGGACTAGCGGGGGTTCCCTCCTACAATGAGCAGTTCTTC	CASRLGLAGVPSYNEQFF